These 15 T cell receptor beta chains originate from one sample sequenced in a study of T cell repertoires in cytomegalovirus infection. The antigens for these receptors are not known. TCRdb processed the reads anew with MiXCR; each CDR3 protein has one entry. This sample yields over 95,000 distinct CDR3 sequences, of which about 33% are seen a single time; around 41% belongs to the top ten. Sequencing used CD8+ T cells from cultured PBMCs, obtained from culture after CMV antigen stimulation. Every receptor here comes from a human donor in good health (CMV status not recorded). Some clones in this sample may be carry-over from other donors' samples.

The chain uses TRBV6-2 or TRBV6-3 and TRBJ2-1; no definite D call. Germline CDR1 MNHEY, CDR2 SVGEGT. CDR3 length equals 11 residues. Trimming removed 0 bases at V and 10 bases at J, with 4 bases between. CDR3 sequence: CASSYSGEQFF. Written as DNA, the CDR3 is TGTGCCAGCAGTTACTCAGGAGAGCAGTTCTTC.

The CDR3 DNA is TGCGCCAGCAGCCCGCTGGGGAACACTGAAGCTTTCTTT. Its translation: CASSPLGNTEAFF. The chain couples TRBV4-3 to TRBJ1-1; no firm D call. The CDR3 is made up of 13 amino acids. Between the trimmed V and J ends, which lost 4 bases and 1 base, there was a span of 7 bases. The V gene's germline CDR1 is LGHNA and CDR2 YSLEER.

The gene calls are TRBV6-1 and TRBJ2-1; 9 bases are a match to TRBD1. This CDR3 has 15 residues. Germline V lookup: CDR1 MNHNS, CDR2 SASEGT. The ends lost 2 bases at V and 3 bases at J; junction bases unmatched: 2. The CDR3 nucleotides read TGTGCCAGCAGTGAAAGACAGGGGGGCTACAATGAGCAGTTCTTC. This codes for CASSERQGGYNEQFF.

The V and J genes are TRBV4-1 and TRBJ1-2; D remains unclear. The V and J ends lost 6 bases and 3 bases respectively, with 23 bases between them. The V gene's germline CDR1 is MGHRA and CDR2 YSYEKL. This CDR3 has 17 amino acids. The CDR3 sequence is CASRPRTSAPEDYGYTF. The CDR3 nucleotides are TGCGCCAGCAGACCAAGGACGAGCGCGCCCGAGGACTATGGCTACACCTTC.

There are a few counts of this clonotype. CDR3 in DNA: TGTGCCAGCAGCTTCTCCTTTGACCTGGGGGAGACCCAGTACTTC. Amino acid sequence: CASSFSFDLGETQYF. The V call is TRBV7-9, the J call TRBJ2-5; unclear D gene. The germline V gene has CDR1 SEHNR and CDR2 FQNEAQ (reference sequence). There are 15 residues in the CDR3. V was clipped by 3 bases and J by 5 bases, with 16 bases between them.

The V and J genes are TRBV7-9 and TRBJ1-1, with 10 positions matching TRBD1. The J segment lost 6 bases and the V segment lost 1 base, leaving 5 bases of the junction unmatched. The CDR3 runs 15 residues. The germline gives CDR1 SEHNR, CDR2 FQNEAQ (reference sequence). The CDR3 here is CASSLGQGAVAEAFF. The CDR3 bases are TGTGCCAGCAGCTTAGGACAGGGGGCTGTCGCTGAAGCTTTCTTT.

The genes are TRBV28 and TRBJ1-2, with 11 positions matching TRBD1. The length of the CDR3 is 17 residues. The germline gives CDR1 MDHEN, CDR2 SYDVKM. The J segment lost 3 bases and the V segment lost 2 bases, leaving 8 bases of the junction unmatched. The CDR3 loop is CASSLMGQGDLDYGYTF. The CDR3 DNA reads TGTGCCAGCAGTTTAATGGGACAGGGGGACCTCGACTATGGCTACACCTTC.

There are many counts of this clonotype. The chain is built from TRBV7-9 and TRBJ1-2; D unclear. The V end was cut by 3 bases, the J end by 7 bases, with 21 bases between. The CDR3 loop spans 16 amino acids. CDR1 is SEHNR and CDR2 is FQNEAQ in the germline V gene (reference sequence). For the CDR3, the DNA is TGTGCCAGCAGCTTTTTATCGTCAGGAGCTATTGGTGGCTACACCTTC. Its translation: CASSFLSSGAIGGYTF.

This clonotype was observed a handful of times. This chain's CDR3 is CATLLRQGLDLLAKNIQYF. The CDR3 bases are TGTGCCACCCTATTGCGGCAGGGGCTAGACCTGCTAGCCAAAAACATTCAGTACTTC. This rearrangement joins TRBV15 to TRBJ2-4; tentatively, D is TRBD1 (6 bases). The V end lost 8 bases, the J end lost 0 bases, and 26 bases lay between the germline ends. CDR1 and CDR2 from the germline V gene are LNHNV and YYDKDF (reference sequence). This CDR3 is 19 amino acids long.

This clonotype has more than one count but fewer than ten. The chain uses TRBV20-1 and TRBJ2-1, with 10 bases matching TRBD2. From germline, CDR1 is DFQATT and CDR2 SNEGSKA (reference sequence). V shed 5 bases, J shed 8 bases, and the junction held 9 bases outside the gene matches. The CDR3 has 14 amino acids. CDR3 in DNA: TGCAGTGCTGGGCCTGAGCGGGGGGGCTATGAGCAGTTCTTC. As protein: CSAGPERGGYEQFF.

This clonotype was seen more than once but under ten times. CDR3 nucleotides: TGTGCCAGCAGTTACGTTGGGGCCCGAGGAGATACGCAGTATTTT. Translation: CASSYVGARGDTQYF. This chain connects TRBV6-2 or TRBV6-3 to TRBJ2-3; possible D gene TRBD1, 5 bases. Between the trimmed V and J ends, which lost 2 bases and 5 bases, there was a span of 14 bases. CDR3 size: 15 residues. Germline assignment: CDR1 MNHEY and CDR2 SVGEGT.

This clonotype was counted only a few times. The chain carries TRBV29-1 and TRBJ2-1; D is possibly TRBD2 (5 bases). The CDR3 length is 14 residues. V was pared by 7 bases and J by 4 bases, with 17 bases between. CDR1 SQVTM and CDR2 ANQGSEA come from the germline V gene. The CDR3 coding sequence is TGCAGCGGATGGACTCAAAACCGGTACAATGAGCAGTTCTTC. Amino acids: CSGWTQNRYNEQFF.

The chain carries TRBV7-6 and TRBJ2-5; D is uncertain. The CDR3 runs to 15 residues. V was trimmed by 1 base and J by 2 bases, leaving 11 bases between them. CDR1 is SGHVS and CDR2 is FNYEAQ in the germline V gene. CDR3 amino acids: CASSLDSSAQETQYF. Here the CDR3 DNA reads TGTGCCAGCAGCTTAGATTCGAGTGCTCAAGAGACCCAGTACTTC.

This clonotype was recorded many times. The rearrangement uses TRBV2 and TRBJ1-3; D is perhaps TRBD1 (5 bases). Between the trimmed V and J ends, which lost 8 bases and 5 bases, there was a span of 19 bases. Per the germline V gene, CDR1 is SNHLY and CDR2 is FYNNEI. The CDR3 length is 15 residues. The CDR3 loop is CASAKTGLWRNTIYF. CDR3 coding DNA: TGTGCCAGCGCGAAAACAGGACTCTGGCGAAACACCATATATTTT.

The chain is built from TRBV27 and TRBJ2-7; unclear D gene. This CDR3 has 18 residues. V shed 5 bases and J shed 4 bases, with 27 bases lying between them. CDR1 and CDR2 (germline): MNHEY, SMNVEV (reference sequence). The CDR3 bases are TGTGCCAGCAGTCCGGCGGTGATTTCGTTTGGAAACTTATACGAGCAGTACTTC. It yields the protein CASSPAVISFGNLYEQYF.